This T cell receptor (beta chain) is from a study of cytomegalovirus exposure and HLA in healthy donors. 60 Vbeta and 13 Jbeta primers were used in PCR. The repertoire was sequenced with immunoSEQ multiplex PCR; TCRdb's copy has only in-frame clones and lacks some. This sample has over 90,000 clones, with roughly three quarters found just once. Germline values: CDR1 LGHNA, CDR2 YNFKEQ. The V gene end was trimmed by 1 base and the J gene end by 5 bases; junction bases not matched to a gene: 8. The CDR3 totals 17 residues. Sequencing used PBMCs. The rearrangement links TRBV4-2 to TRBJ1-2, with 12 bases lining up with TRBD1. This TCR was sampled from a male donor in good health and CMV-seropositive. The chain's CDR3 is CASSQVGTGGAGYGYTF. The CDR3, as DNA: TGTGCCAGCAGCCAAGTCGGGACAGGGGGCGCTGGGTATGGCTACACCTTC.